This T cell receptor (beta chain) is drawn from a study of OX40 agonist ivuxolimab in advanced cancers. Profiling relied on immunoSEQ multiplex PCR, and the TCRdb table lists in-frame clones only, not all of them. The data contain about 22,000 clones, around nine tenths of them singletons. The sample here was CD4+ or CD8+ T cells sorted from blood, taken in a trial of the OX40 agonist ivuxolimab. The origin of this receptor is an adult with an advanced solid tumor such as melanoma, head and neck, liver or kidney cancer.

The DNA for the CDR3 is TGTGCCAGCAGCGTTACTAGCGGGGGTCTCTACGAGCAGTACTTC. This gives the protein CASSVTSGGLYEQYF. The chain has TRBV7-6 and TRBJ2-5; 11 bases are shared with TRBD2. The J call could be wrong; TRBJ2-7 is a better fit for the DNA end. Germline CDR1 and CDR2: SGHVS and FNYEAQ. This CDR3 has 15 residues.